This T cell receptor beta chain was profiled in a study of vaccination effects on CD4 cells after COVID-19. Study as a whole: Once vaccinated, a few convalescent patients were sampled both early and late afterward. Notes on the study in general: Marked clonal contraction of infection- and vaccine-induced clones was seen late after vaccination. A shortage of convalescent patients and an absence of early post-infection timepoints characterized the study.

Details on this clone: Its specificity is not known.

Following a roughly 9-day culture, CD4+ T cells were purified. The person acquired a PCR-confirmed SARS-CoV-2 infection between March and December 2020. Vaccination of participants consisted of two doses of either the BNT162b2 or mRNA-1273 vaccine. Half-medium replacement with IL-2 medium occurred on days 3 and 7. The data were produced by immunoSEQ multiplex PCR, yet TCRdb's version contains in-frame clones alone and is incomplete. The sample includes 40,000 to 55,000 clones, about 80% of them seen just once. Here the sequenced sample was CD4+ T cells from PBMCs cultured without peptide, taken after COVID-19 vaccination. This clonotype was obtained from a human donor who had a prior SARS-CoV-2 infection.

The chain's CDR3 is CASSVRGDNTEAFF. DNA for the CDR3: TGCGCCAGCAGCGTTCGGGGGGATAACACTGAAGCTTTCTTT. This chain joins TRBV5-1 and TRBJ1-1; tentative D call: TRBD1 (5 bases). The V gene's germline CDR1 is SGHRS and CDR2 YFSETQ. The CDR3 length is 14 residues. Trimming removed 4 bases from V and 2 bases from J, with 12 bases in between.